This entry lists 10 T cell receptor beta chains sequenced from one sample in a study of cytomegalovirus exposure and HLA in healthy donors. PCR primers comprised 60 Vbeta and 13 Jbeta primers. The method was immunoSEQ multiplex PCR; TCRdb's version includes in-frame clones alone and lacks a portion of them. The sample lists about 98,000 clones; roughly four fifths were seen once. Sequenced: PBMCs. These receptors were taken from a female donor in good health and CMV-seropositive.

The CDR3 nucleotides read TGTGCCAGCAACCCAGGACAGGAGCGATACGAGCAGTACTTC. As protein: CASNPGQERYEQYF. The chain combines TRBV9 with TRBJ2-7, with 7 bases lining up with TRBD1. The CDR3 extends over 14 amino acids. The J segment lost 4 bases and the V segment lost 6 bases, leaving 10 bases of the junction unmatched. Germline loops: CDR1 SGDLS, CDR2 YYNGEE. Complete variable domain (other parts from reference TRBV9 and TRBJ2-7): DSGVTQTPKHLITATGQRVTLRCSPRSGDLSVYWYQQSLDQGLQFLIQYYNGEERAKGNILERFSAQQFPDLHSELNLSSLELGDSALYFCASNPGQERYEQYFGPGTRLTVT.

This chain uses TRBV19 with TRBJ1-1; possibly TRBD1 for D (6 bases). Per germline, CDR1 LNHDA and CDR2 SQIVND (reference sequence). Trimming took 3 bases from V and 8 from J, leaving 10 bases between them. The CDR3 covers 12 residues. This CDR3 reads CASSILQGEAFF. CDR3 in DNA: TGTGCCAGTAGTATCCTACAGGGAGAAGCTTTCTTT.

J is TRBJ2-7 and V is TRBV6-5; TRBD2 matches 12 bases. This CDR3 has 15 residues. V was clipped by 4 bases and J by 2 bases; unmatched bases: 3. From germline, CDR1 is MNHEY and CDR2 SVGAGI. CDR3 region: CASSSRTSGAYEQYF. The DNA for the CDR3 is TGTGCCAGCAGTTCTCGGACTAGCGGGGCCTACGAGCAGTACTTC.

This clone appeared once. The rearrangement uses TRBV27 and TRBJ2-7; 8 bases are a match to TRBD2. The CDR3 totals 13 residues. CDR1 is MNHEY and CDR2 is SMNVEV in the germline V gene (reference sequence). With V trimmed by 3 bases and J by 4 bases, 2 bases remained unmatched. The CDR3 region is CASSLREAYEQYF. The DNA of the CDR3 is TGTGCCAGCAGTTTGCGGGAGGCTTACGAGCAGTACTTC.

The CDR3: CASSPGTDTQYF. DNA of the CDR3: TGTGCCAGCAGCCCCGGCACAGATACGCAGTATTTT. V gene TRBV28 combines with J gene TRBJ2-3; D is unclear. Germline CDR1 MDHEN, CDR2 SYDVKM. The CDR3 is made up of 12 amino acids. V was pared by 6 bases and J by 1 base, with 5 bases between.

This chain connects TRBV28 to TRBJ1-4; 8 bases are shared with TRBD1. Germline V gene lookup returns CDR1 MDHEN and CDR2 SYDVKM. V was pared by 4 bases and J by 4 bases, with 5 bases of the junction left unmatched. The length of the CDR3 is 15 residues. The CDR3 sequence: CASSWGDRFNEKLFF. CDR3 nucleotides: TGTGCCAGCAGTTGGGGGGACAGGTTTAATGAAAAACTGTTTTTT.

The gene calls are TRBV14 and TRBJ1-1; D not certain. Germline V lookup: CDR1 SGHDN, CDR2 FVKESK. This CDR3 comprises 13 residues. Deletions cut 3 bases from V and 1 base from J, with 6 bases between. The CDR3 DNA reads TGTGCCAGCAGCCAGGGGAGGAACACTGAAGCTTTCTTT. It translates to CASSQGRNTEAFF.

The genes are TRBV11-2 and TRBJ2-7, with 10 bases aligning to TRBD2. The CDR3 spans 12 residues. V was clipped by 2 bases and J by 9 bases; unmatched bases: 1. CDR1 is SGHAT and CDR2 is FQNNGV in the germline V gene. CDR3 residues: CASSLSGGAQYF. The CDR3, as DNA: TGTGCCAGCAGCTTAAGCGGGGGGGCGCAGTACTTC.

The rearrangement links TRBV2 to TRBJ1-2; D might be TRBD1 (5 bases). V lost 4 bases to trimming and J lost 10 bases, with 13 bases between them. The CDR3 is made up of 12 amino acids. The germline gives CDR1 SNHLY, CDR2 FYNNEI. The CDR3 sequence is CASSGGSSSYTF. For the CDR3, the DNA is TGTGCCAGCAGTGGGGGCAGTTCGTCCTACACCTTC.

The chain employs TRBV7-2 and TRBJ2-3; no clear D. The germline CDR1 and CDR2 sequences are SGHTA and FQGNSA. The CDR3 is made up of 14 amino acids. V gave up 5 bases and J gave up 2 bases, with 11 bases separating them. The CDR3 nucleotides are TGTGCCAGCAGCCCTTCTCTGTACACAGATACGCAGTATTTT. Translating gives CASSPSLYTDTQYF.